This TCR beta chain was identified in a study of CD8 T cells in Susac syndrome. Turning to the study itself: When their blood was taken, the Susac syndrome patients had either not yet had any therapy, were taking corticosteroids, or were taking intravenous immunoglobulin alone.

Comments on this clonotype: Its antigen is unidentified.

The authors reverse transcribed roughly 0.5 to 1 ug RNA with random hexamers. The method of amplification for TCR beta CDR3 was immunoSEQ multiplex PCR, covering 54 Vbeta and 13 Jbeta. TCRdb re-derived calls from the immunoSEQ multiplex PCR reads in MiXCR, one entry per CDR3 protein. This table holds about 94,000 distinct CDR3 sequences, about 95% found once. Sequencing of TCR beta was performed on blood CD8+ T cells and on blood CD4+ T cells. CDR1 and CDR2 (germline): SGHRS, YFSETQ. The ends lost 3 bases at V and 3 bases at J; junction bases unmatched: 10. This CDR3 has 16 residues. The study, taken as a whole, reports: An acknowledgment was made by the study that its TCR sequencing and HLA analysis involved relatively few individuals.

This receptor was identified in a human donor with Susac syndrome. The sample comprised CD4+ T cells from PBMCs. The V and J genes are TRBV5-1 and TRBJ2-3; TRBD1 aligns across 7 bases. The CDR3 DNA reads TGCGCCAGCAGCTCTAGGGACAGTTGGGGGACAGATACGCAGTATTTT. Translation: CASSSRDSWGTDTQYF.